This TCR beta chain was retrieved from a study of T cell responses to AZD1222 COVID-19 vaccine (dated by TCRdb to the early 2020s). With regard to the full study: TCR sequencing was performed for 230 to 250 trial participants, of whom about 200 were given two doses of AZD1222 and approximately 25 were given two doses of MenACWY control vaccine. Trial participants were enrolled by age into 18-55, 56-69 and 70-plus year subgroups, with roughly 160, 29 and 62 TCR-sequenced participants respectively.

Comments on this clone: Its antigen is unknown. No clone much larger than this one lies a single base away; base qualities are absent.

The CDR3 regions of human TCRbeta chains were analyzed by immunosequencing. Concerning the study's data processing: Repertoire TCRs were matched against a reference library of SARS-CoV-2-specific TCRs generated with the MIRA antigen-specificity platform. Breadth was defined as the fraction of unique TCRs that were SARS-CoV-2-associated. Depth was defined as the fraction of total T cells that were SARS-CoV-2-associated. Using the MIRA data, every spike-specific TCR was mapped to the spike region that the TCR reacted to and assigned to either a CD4 or a CD8 class. Log10-transformed breadth and depth values were compared by one-way ANOVA with Sidak's multiple comparisons tests. Not all clones reach the TCRdb copy of this immuneACCESS table, which keeps in-frame sequences only. Checked studies attribute under half of the gap to unresolved V genes and leave the rest unexplained. V, J and clone size were drawn from that table, and D and trimming were deduced from the DNA. In this sample the table shows about 140,000 clones, about 90% of which occur a single time. In total, the top ten clones hold about 7.5% of the sample.

The time point label corresponds to: about 28 days (+/-7) after the second vaccine dose. This sample's treatment or condition label indicates: meningococcal conjugate vaccine given as trial control. Samples from vaccinated people were obtained from the UK trials COV001 and COV002, which included a single-blind randomized controlled phase 2/3 trial of AZD1222 (ChAdOx1 nCoV-19) in healthy adults. Trial participant PBMC samples were collected at day 0 and day 28 after the second dose for TCRbeta chain sequencing. What the research found in general, with its limitations: In the small 56-69-year group, the increase in depth fell short of significance, most likely because of low power. Conclusions about previously exposed vaccinees were limited because only a handful of AZD1222 recipients were SARS-CoV-2 seropositive at baseline. Participants were mostly white British, with more females than males. The authors suggested clonal diversity may have been underestimated. Vaccine-associated CD4 TCRs spanned the whole spike protein, with dominant responses in regions 160-218 and 743-854. Because no day 14 peak-response samples were available, the repertoires could be characterized only after the peak T cell response. Nearly half of unique spike-specific TCRs reportedly recognized epitopes outside regions mutated in the B.1.351 and B.1.1.7 variants. After two AZD1222 doses, spike-specific TCR breadth and depth were significantly higher than at day 0 and than in MenACWY recipients.

V is pared back by 4 bases and J by 4 bases, with 8 bases lying between the germline termini. The CDR3, cysteine through phenylalanine, is 13 amino acids long. Kept here is only the CDR3 DNA, which spans 39 bases and is read in frame from base 1. The germline V gene (reference sequence) gives CDR1 as SGHAT and CDR2 as FQDESV. This receptor was taken from an adult who received the MenACWY meningococcal vaccine as a control. This material consisted of peripheral blood, taken 28 days after the second dose of the MenACWY control vaccine. The sequence is built from TRBV11-1 and TRBJ1-3, with no confident D gene call. The CDR3 region reads CASSSGPGNTIYF. The nucleotide sequence reads TGTGCCAGCAGCTCAGGCCCGGGAAACACCATATATTTT.